Presented here are 26 T cell receptor beta chains from one specimen sequenced in a study of shared clonotypes between healthy human individuals. Some clones are missing from TCRdb's copy, which holds only in-frame ones; the method was immunoSEQ multiplex PCR. There are about a million clones in the sample; over 75% occur only once, and approximately 1.5% lies in the top ten. Source material: memory CD4+ T cells sorted from blood. Described subset: CD45RA-negative fraction. The receptors originated from a young man in good health.

Many counts were recorded for this clone. V gene TRBV28 combines with J gene TRBJ1-2; D perhaps matches TRBD1 (6 bases). The CDR3 sequence is 13 residues long. V was shortened by 5 bases and J by 4 bases, with 11 bases between the two germline ends. The V gene's germline CDR1 is MDHEN and CDR2 SYDVKM. The CDR3 is CASSPQGPYGYTF. DNA for the CDR3: TGTGCCAGCAGTCCACAGGGCCCCTATGGCTACACCTTC.

The rearrangement uses TRBV2 and TRBJ2-1; 7 nucleotides match TRBD1. The CDR3 spans 14 residues. V shed 4 bases and J 6 bases; nucleotides not matched to a gene: 6. Germline CDR1 reads SNHLY; CDR2 reads FYNNEI. CDR3 coding DNA: TGTGCCAGCAGTGGGTGGGGACAGATCAATGAGCAGTTCTTC. Translation gives CASSGWGQINEQFF. Full variable domain (rest looked up from reference TRBV2 and TRBJ2-1): EPEVTQTPSHQVTQMGQEVILRCVPISNHLYFYWYRQILGQKVEFLVSFYNNEISEKSEIFDDQFSVERPDGSNFTLKIRSTKLEDSAMYFCASSGWGQINEQFFGPGTRLTVL.

V gene TRBV13 combines with J gene TRBJ2-1; D unresolved. Trimming cost V 3 bases and J 8 bases, with 5 bases left between them. CDR1 is PRHDT, CDR2 FYEKMQ, per germline (reference sequence). This CDR3 is 11 amino acids long. Here the CDR3 reads CASSLGYEQFF. CDR3 nucleotides: TGTGCCAGCAGCTTGGGATATGAGCAGTTCTTC.

This clone has more than one count but fewer than ten. V and J are TRBV5-6 and TRBJ2-7, with 9 bases fitting TRBD1. Germline CDR1 reads SGHDT; CDR2 reads YYEEEE. V shed 5 bases, J shed 6 bases, and the junction held 6 bases outside the gene matches. The CDR3 has 13 amino acids. The CDR3 nucleotides are TGTGCCAGCAGACAGGGGGCGCTGAGCGAGCAGTACTTC. The encoded protein is CASRQGALSEQYF.

The chain joins TRBV2 to TRBJ1-6, with D hard to call. This CDR3 has 12 amino acids. V was cut by 5 bases and J by 9 bases, with 8 bases left in between. In germline, CDR1 is SNHLY, CDR2 FYNNEI. The CDR3: CASSHGLSPLHF. Here the CDR3 DNA reads TGTGCCAGCAGTCACGGCCTTTCACCCCTCCACTTT.

The chain joins TRBV7-2 to TRBJ1-5; D gene ambiguous. Germline-derived CDR1 and CDR2 are SGHTA and FQGNSA. This CDR3 contains 14 residues. Trimming shortened V by 1 base and J by 6 bases, and 10 bases separated the two germline ends. CDR3 region: CASSLVGVGQPQHF. The CDR3, as DNA: TGTGCCAGCAGCTTAGTCGGGGTCGGTCAGCCCCAGCATTTT.

The rearrangement links TRBV27 to TRBJ2-5; D possibly corresponds to TRBD2 (5 bases). CDR3 length: 13 residues. The germline V gene has CDR1 MNHEY and CDR2 SMNVEV (reference sequence). Trimming removed 5 bases at V and 5 bases at J, with 12 bases between. CDR3 sequence (DNA): TGTGCCAGCAGTCAGCTAGCTGCGGAGACCCAGTACTTC. Translating gives CASSQLAAETQYF.

This clone was seen ten or more times. The rearrangement joins TRBV6-7 to TRBJ2-7, with D perhaps being TRBD1 or TRBD2 (6 bases each). TRBV6-7 counts as an open reading frame of uncertain function. The V gene lost 5 bases and the J gene lost 1 base, with 15 bases spanning the gap. CDR3 size: 15 residues. CDR3 in amino acids: CASSPNGGSSYEQYF. CDR3 nucleotides: TGTGCCAGCAGTCCCAACGGGGGCTCATCCTACGAGCAGTACTTC.

The chain employs TRBV9 and TRBJ2-1, with a tentative D call TRBD1 (7 bases). Germline CDR1 SGDLS, CDR2 YYNGEE. V lost 0 bases and J 1 base, leaving 14 bases between the germline ends. The CDR3 is 17 residues long. This CDR3 is CASSVGGDSSSYNEQFF. CDR3 nucleotides: TGTGCCAGCAGCGTAGGGGGGGACAGTTCATCCTACAATGAGCAGTTCTTC.

V usage is TRBV11-2 and J usage is TRBJ2-7; 8 bases are shared with TRBD1. V was pared by 1 base and J by 4 bases, with 6 bases of the junction left unmatched. Germline V CDR1 and CDR2: SGHAT, FQNNGV. The CDR3 covers 15 residues. CDR3 region: CASSLVVQGAYEQYF. DNA of the CDR3: TGTGCCAGCAGCTTAGTCGTTCAGGGGGCTTACGAGCAGTACTTC. Full variable domain (missing parts from reference TRBV11-2 and TRBJ2-7): EAGVAQSPRYKIIEKRQSVAFWCNPISGHATLYWYQQILGQGPKLLIQFQNNGVVDDSQLPKDRFSAERLKGVDSTLKIQPAKLEDSAVYLCASSLVVQGAYEQYFGPGTRLTVT.

This clone was picked up a small number of times. The chain combines TRBV25-1 with TRBJ1-1, with TRBD1 matching over 7 bases. V trimming: 7 bases; J trimming: 10 bases; junction bases outside the gene matches: 9. The CDR3 contains 12 residues. The V gene's germline CDR1 is MGHDK and CDR2 SYGVNS. CDR3 coding DNA: TGTGCCAGCACCTCACCGGGACAGCGAGCTTTCTTT. This sequence encodes CASTSPGQRAFF. Full variable domain (outside the CDR3, taken from reference TRBV25-1 and TRBJ1-1): EADIYQTPRYLVIGTGKKITLECSQTMGHDKMYWYQQDPGMELHLIHYSYGVNSTEKGDLSSESTVSRIRTEHFPLTLESARPSHTSQYLCASTSPGQRAFFGQGTRLTVV.

This sequence joins TRBV9 and TRBJ1-5; D is possibly TRBD1 (5 bases). In germline, CDR1 is SGDLS, CDR2 YYNGEE. Trimming pared 3 bases from V and 2 bases from J, leaving 12 bases between. The CDR3 has 15 amino acids. The DNA for the CDR3 is TGTGCCAGCAGCGGGGGACCCCTAGGCAATCAGCCCCAGCATTTT. Translating gives CASSGGPLGNQPQHF.

This clone was detected only a few times. The chain carries TRBV2 and TRBJ1-3, with TRBD1 as a possible D gene (5 bases). Germline V CDR1 and CDR2: SNHLY, FYNNEI. V lost 7 bases and J 2 bases, leaving 9 bases between the germline ends. The CDR3 consists of 13 residues. The CDR3 coding sequence is TGTGCCAGCACCGGGGGGGCTGGAAACACCATATATTTT. This encodes CASTGGAGNTIYF.

This clone appeared once. The rearrangement links TRBV4-2 to TRBJ2-2; a weak D match, TRBD2 (6 bases). Germline values: CDR1 LGHNA, CDR2 YNFKEQ. This CDR3 is 18 amino acids long. The V end lost 4 bases, the J end lost 1 base, and 19 bases lay between the germline ends. The CDR3 sequence is CASSLPSGGTLNTGELFF. CDR3 nucleotides: TGTGCCAGCAGCCTCCCCAGTGGCGGGACTTTGAACACCGGGGAGCTGTTTTTT.

This clone has more than one count but fewer than ten. This specimen includes other DNA sequences encoding the same CDR3. The genes are TRBV28 and TRBJ2-7; 10 nucleotides match TRBD2. The V gene's germline CDR1 is MDHEN and CDR2 SYDVKM. The trim removed 6 bases at V and 0 bases at J, leaving 2 bases unmatched. The CDR3 sequence is 14 residues long. CDR3 sequence reads: CASSLAGVSYEQYF. The CDR3 coding sequence is TGTGCCAGCAGCCTAGCGGGGGTCTCCTACGAGCAGTACTTC.

The rearrangement joins TRBV4-1 to TRBJ1-2; TRBD1 agrees at 9 bases. With 4 bases clipped from V and 0 bases from J, the junction kept 0 bases outside the gene matches. The CDR3 sequence is 14 residues long. The germline V gene has CDR1 MGHRA and CDR2 YSYEKL. CDR3 in amino acids: CASSRTGANYGYTF. CDR3 coding DNA: TGCGCCAGCAGCCGGACAGGGGCTAACTATGGCTACACCTTC.

Points on this clone: A much larger clonotype is one base distant, so this may be a read error. Within the sample, other DNA sequences also encode this same CDR3. The chain couples TRBV7-3 to TRBJ2-2; D uncertain. V was clipped by 3 bases and J by 1 base, with 3 bases between them. The CDR3 extends over 13 amino acids. Looked up from germline, CDR1 is SGHTA and CDR2 is FQGTGA. The CDR3 region has the DNA TGTGCCAGCAGCTTCAGGAACACCGGGGAGCTGTTTTTT. This translates into CASSFRNTGELFF. Full variable domain (remainder filled in from reference TRBV7-3 and TRBJ2-2): GAGVSQTPSNKVTEKGKYVELRCDPISGHTALYWYRQSLGQGPEFLIYFQGTGAADDSGLPNDRFFAVRPEGSVSTLKIQRTERGDSAVYLCASSFRNTGELFFGEGSRLTVL.

In DNA, the CDR3 is TGTGCCAGCAGCCTAGAGATCTTTGAAGCTTTCTTT. Amino acid sequence: CASSLEIFEAFF. V is TRBV2 and J is TRBJ1-1; unclear D gene. The germline V gene has CDR1 SNHLY and CDR2 FYNNEI. This CDR3 has 12 residues. V was shortened by 6 bases and J by 7 bases, with 12 bases between the two germline ends.

The chain joins TRBV7-9 to TRBJ1-1, with 9 nucleotides matching TRBD1. With 5 bases clipped from V and 0 bases from J, the junction kept 4 bases outside the gene matches. Germline values: CDR1 SEHNR, CDR2 FQNEAQ (reference sequence). The CDR3 spans 15 residues. This CDR3 reads CASSLDRGLNTEAFF. CDR3 sequence (DNA): TGTGCCAGCAGCCTGGACAGGGGCCTGAACACTGAAGCTTTCTTT.

This clone came up a few times. The chain combines TRBV5-8 with TRBJ2-6; a possible D gene is TRBD2 (6 bases). Per the germline V gene, CDR1 is SGHTS and CDR2 is YDEGEE. CDR3 length: 15 amino acids. Trimming took 0 bases from V and 2 from J, leaving 6 bases between them. The DNA for the CDR3 is TGTGCCAGCAGCTTGGGGGAGGCTGGGGCCAACGTCCTGACTTTC. Amino acid sequence: CASSLGEAGANVLTF.

The V and J genes are TRBV5-1 and TRBJ2-7; D may correspond to TRBD1 or TRBD2 (5 bases each). Germline V CDR1 and CDR2: SGHRS, YFSETQ. Between the trimmed V and J ends, which lost 6 bases and 3 bases, there was a span of 19 bases. This CDR3 region has 15 residues. CDR3 DNA: TGCGCCAGCACCTTAGGCGAGGGGAAGAGCTACGAGCAGTACTTC. Protein: CASTLGEGKSYEQYF.

V usage is TRBV28 and J usage is TRBJ2-7; possibly TRBD2 for D (5 bases). The CDR3 runs to 15 residues. The germline V and J ends were trimmed by 4 bases and 0 bases, with 13 bases remaining between them. Germline V gene data show CDR1 as MDHEN and CDR2 as SYDVKM. The CDR3 loop is CASSSPGAVSYEQYF. The CDR3 nucleotides read TGTGCCAGCAGTTCCCCCGGAGCGGTCTCCTACGAGCAGTACTTC.

V and J are TRBV5-1 and TRBJ1-3; D is uncertain. This CDR3 is 15 amino acids long. V was trimmed by 5 bases and J by 0 bases, leaving 12 bases between them. Germline lookup yields CDR1 SGHRS and CDR2 YFSETQ. The CDR3 DNA sequence: TGCGCCAGCAGGGTGGACGGAGACTCTGGAAACACCATATATTTT. Its translation is CASRVDGDSGNTIYF.

This clone has just a few counts. This chain joins TRBV28 and TRBJ1-1, with D unclear. Germline V gene lookup returns CDR1 MDHEN and CDR2 SYDVKM. The germline V and J ends were trimmed by 8 bases and 4 bases, with 11 bases remaining between them. CDR3 size: 12 residues. The CDR3 sequence is CASDRGITEAFF. CDR3 nucleotide sequence: TGTGCCAGCGACCGGGGAATCACTGAAGCTTTCTTT.

This clone is a singleton in its sample. J is TRBJ1-2 and V is TRBV14, with 8 bases lining up with TRBD1. CDR3 size: 14 residues. V lost 3 bases and J lost 4; bases outside the gene matches: 4. Germline V lookup: CDR1 SGHDN, CDR2 FVKESK. CDR3: CASSHGQGFYGYTF. As DNA, the CDR3 is TGTGCCAGCAGCCATGGACAGGGATTCTATGGCTACACCTTC.

CDR3 sequence (DNA): TGTGCCACCAGCGGGGGGGCGAGCTCCTACAATGAGCAGTTCTTC. Translating gives CATSGGASSYNEQFF. The rearrangement joins TRBV28 to TRBJ2-1, with 10 bases fitting TRBD2. The CDR3 is made up of 15 amino acids. J lost 0 bases, V lost 10 bases, and 6 bases had no gene match. Germline V gene sequence: CDR1 MDHEN, CDR2 SYDVKM.